This is a list of T cell receptor beta chains from one sample in a study of radiation and T cells in renal cell carcinoma. Assay: immunoSEQ multiplex PCR; the TCRdb copy retains only in-frame clones and omits some. The sample shows about 64,000 clones, roughly 80% of them seen only once. The material was blood, obtained from a patient whose treatment included radiotherapy and nephrectomy. The origin of the receptors is a man in his sixties with renal cell carcinoma. Both conserved end residues are part of each CDR3. Fields, in order: J gene, V gene, D gene, clone size, CDR3 length, CDR3 protein, CDR3 DNA. A D gene is named only where the DNA matches it firmly. Clone size, where shown, is once, few, many, or a class for clones that have expanded.

TRBJ1-4	TRBV7-9	TRBD1	-	16	CASSLPRQGTNEKLFF	TGTGCCAGCAGCTTACCTCGACAGGGGACTAATGAAAAACTGTTTTTT
TRBJ2-3	TRBV7-6	-	-	13	CASGQFEGYTQYF	TGTGCCAGCGGCCAATTTGAGGGGTATACGCAGTATTTT
TRBJ1-2	TRBV29-1	TRBD1	-	13	CSVVGTGEYGYTF	TGCAGCGTTGTCGGGACAGGGGAATATGGCTACACCTTC
TRBJ1-2	TRBV10-2	-	-	16	CASSEGRDKANYGYTF	TGCGCCAGCAGTGAAGGTCGGGACAAAGCTAACTATGGCTACACCTTC
TRBJ2-3	TRBV21-1	-	few	19	CASSKEGLAGGPSTDTQYF	TGTGCCAGCAGCAAAGAAGGACTAGCGGGGGGGCCTAGCACAGATACGCAGTATTTT
TRBJ2-5	TRBV4-1	TRBD1	few	16	CASSQDLDRVQETQYF	TGCGCCAGCAGCCAAGATCTAGACAGGGTCCAAGAGACCCAGTACTTC
TRBJ1-4	TRBV19	-	-	17	CASSASERRGPNEKLFF	TGTGCCAGTAGTGCAAGCGAGAGAAGGGGACCTAATGAAAAACTGTTTTTT
TRBJ2-7	TRBV14	-	-	17	CASSLTYTGARPYEQYF	TGTGCCAGCAGCCTAACCTACACTGGGGCACGGCCCTACGAGCAGTACTTC
TRBJ1-1	TRBV27	-	-	13	CASSSHTGILAFF	TGTGCCAGCAGTTCCCATACAGGGATTCTGGCTTTCTTT
TRBJ2-7	TRBV7-6	-	-	16	CASSLGPAGSSYEQYF	TGTGCCAGCAGCTTAGGTCCGGCAGGGTCTTCCTACGAGCAGTACTTC
TRBJ1-1	TRBV19	TRBD1	few	13	CATGTGRDAEAFF	TGTGCCACCGGGACAGGGAGGGACGCTGAAGCTTTCTTT
TRBJ2-3	TRBV9	-	-	14	CASSVASVTDTQYF	TGTGCCAGCAGCGTAGCTTCTGTCACAGATACGCAGTATTTT
TRBJ2-5	TRBV6-1	-	-	15	CASSEVGTPQETQYF	TGTGCCAGCAGTGAAGTCGGGACACCCCAAGAGACCCAGTACTTC
TRBJ2-7	TRBV5-1	-	-	13	CASSLGLRGEQYF	TGCGCCAGCAGCTTGGGACTCAGGGGCGAGCAGTACTTC
TRBJ1-2	TRBV5-1	-	-	16	CASSLTTYGTNYGYTF	TGCGCCAGCAGCTTGACAACCTACGGCACTAACTATGGCTACACCTTC
TRBJ2-3	TRBV5-1	-	-	12	CASSHEEDTQYF	TGCGCCAGCAGCCATGAGGAGGATACGCAGTATTTT
TRBJ1-1	TRBV5-6	-	few	14	CASSLVGLNTEAFF	TGTGCCAGCAGCTTGGTTGGCCTGAACACTGAAGCTTTCTTT
TRBJ2-2	TRBV10-1	-	once	16	CASSARTATNTGELFF	TGCGCCAGCAGTGCCCGGACAGCCACGAACACCGGGGAGCTGTTTTTT
TRBJ1-2	TRBV5-4	TRBD1	-	15	CASSLDRGQLYGYTF	TGTGCCAGCAGCTTGGACAGGGGCCAACTATATGGCTACACCTTC
TRBJ2-1	TRBV5-1	-	once	11	CASSLLNEQFF	TGCGCCAGCAGCCTCCTTAATGAGCAGTTCTTC
TRBJ2-3	TRBV5-4	TRBD2	-	14	CASSSAGDPDTQYF	TGTGCCAGCAGCTCAGCGGGAGATCCAGATACGCAGTATTTT